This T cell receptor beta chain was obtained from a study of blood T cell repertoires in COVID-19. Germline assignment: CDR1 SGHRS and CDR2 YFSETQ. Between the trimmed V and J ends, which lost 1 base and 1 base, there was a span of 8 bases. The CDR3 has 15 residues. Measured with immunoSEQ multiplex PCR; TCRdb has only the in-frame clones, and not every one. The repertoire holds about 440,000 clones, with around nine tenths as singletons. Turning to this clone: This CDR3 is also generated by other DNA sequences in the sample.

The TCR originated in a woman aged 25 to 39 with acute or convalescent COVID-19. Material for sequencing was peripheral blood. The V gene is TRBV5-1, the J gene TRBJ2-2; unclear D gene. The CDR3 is CASSLLAGNTGELFF. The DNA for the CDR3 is TGCGCCAGCAGCTTGCTTGCAGGGAACACCGGGGAGCTGTTTTTT.